The 2 T cell receptor beta chains below all came from one sample that was sequenced in a study of cytomegalovirus exposure and HLA in healthy donors. Both 60 Vbeta primers and 13 Jbeta primers went into the PCR. Sequencing was performed with immunoSEQ multiplex PCR; in TCRdb, only in-frame clones are kept and a portion is missing. There are about 120,000 clones in the sample; around 76% occur only once, and around 30% lies in the top ten. Specimen: PBMCs. The receptors come from a man in his 60s in good health and CMV-seropositive.

The chain is built from TRBV7-3 and TRBJ2-1, with 16 bases identical to TRBD2. CDR3 length: 15 residues. Trimming cost V 4 bases and J 8 bases; bases outside gene matches: 2. Germline loops: CDR1 SGHTA, CDR2 FQGTGA. CDR3 nucleotides: TGTGCCAGCAGCTCCGGGACTAGCGGGAGGGATGAGCAGTTCTTC. Its translation: CASSSGTSGRDEQFF.

Written as DNA, the CDR3 is TGTGCCAGTAGGAGGGCGGTTGGAACCTACGAGCAGTACTTC. Protein sequence: CASRRAVGTYEQYF. The gene calls are TRBV19 and TRBJ2-7; a weak D match, TRBD2 (5 bases). V was cut by 6 bases and J by 2 bases, with 14 bases left in between. Germline values: CDR1 LNHDA, CDR2 SQIVND (reference sequence). This CDR3 has 14 amino acids.